This entry concerns a single T cell receptor (beta chain). Clones were read by immunoSEQ multiplex PCR, and TCRdb kept only the in-frame ones, dropping some. The data show tens of thousands of clones, over 85% seen once. This entry comes from a study of technical replicates of blood from a few donors. The germline V gene has CDR1 SGHRS and CDR2 YFSETQ. V was trimmed by 4 bases and J by 4 bases, leaving 19 bases between them. This CDR3 is built from 16 residues. The sequence was obtained from a human donor in good health. Some clones in this sample may be carry-over from other donors' samples. The chain is built from TRBV5-1 and TRBJ2-3; TRBD1 is a possible D gene (6 bases). Sequencing was done on a sample of PBMCs. CDR3 coding DNA: TGCGCCAGCAGCAAGGGGGTGGGACGAGGGGCAGATACGCAGTATTTT. Amino acid sequence: CASSKGVGRGADTQYF.